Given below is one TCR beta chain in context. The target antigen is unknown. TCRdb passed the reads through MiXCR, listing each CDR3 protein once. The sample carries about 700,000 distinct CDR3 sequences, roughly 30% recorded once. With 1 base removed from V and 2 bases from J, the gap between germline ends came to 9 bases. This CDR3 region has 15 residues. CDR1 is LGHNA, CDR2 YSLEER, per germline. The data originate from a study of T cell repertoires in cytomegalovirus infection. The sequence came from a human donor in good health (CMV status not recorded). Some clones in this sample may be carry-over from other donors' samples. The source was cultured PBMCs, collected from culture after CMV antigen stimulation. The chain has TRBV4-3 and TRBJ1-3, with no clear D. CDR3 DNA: TGCGCCAGCAGCCAAGGTGGCGGCCCTGGAAACACCATATATTTT. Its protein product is CASSQGGGPGNTIYF.